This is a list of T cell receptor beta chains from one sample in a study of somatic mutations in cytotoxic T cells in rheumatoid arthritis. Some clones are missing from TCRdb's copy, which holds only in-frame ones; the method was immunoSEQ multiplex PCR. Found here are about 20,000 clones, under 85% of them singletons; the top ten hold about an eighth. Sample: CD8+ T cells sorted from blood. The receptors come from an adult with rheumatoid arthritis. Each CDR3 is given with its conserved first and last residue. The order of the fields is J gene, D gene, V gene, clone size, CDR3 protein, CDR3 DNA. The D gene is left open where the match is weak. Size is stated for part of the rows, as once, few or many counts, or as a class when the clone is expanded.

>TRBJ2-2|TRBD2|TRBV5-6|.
CASSLSPAGGPGGELFF
TGTGCCAGCAGCTTGTCGCCAGCGGGAGGGCCAGGAGGGGAGCTGTTTTTT
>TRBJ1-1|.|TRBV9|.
CASSDQGSVATEAFF
TGTGCCAGCAGCGACCAGGGAAGTGTGGCCACTGAAGCTTTCTTT
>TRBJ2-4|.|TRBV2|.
CASSDRGGWNIQYF
TGTGCCAGCAGTGACAGGGGAGGGTGGAACATTCAGTACTTC
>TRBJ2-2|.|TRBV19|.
CASSDNLGYPEGELFF
TGTGCCAGTAGTGATAACCTTGGTTACCCCGAGGGGGAGCTGTTTTTT
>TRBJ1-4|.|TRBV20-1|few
CSASKGKLFF
TGCAGTGCTAGTAAAGGGAAACTGTTTTTT
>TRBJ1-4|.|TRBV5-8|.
CASSLAEYEKLFF
TGTGCCAGCAGCTTGGCGGAGTATGAAAAACTGTTTTTT
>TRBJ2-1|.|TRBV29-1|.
CSVVGGIAYNEQFF
TGCAGCGTTGTCGGAGGGATTGCCTACAATGAGCAGTTCTTC
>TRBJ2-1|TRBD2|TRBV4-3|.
CASSRTSGSRNEQFF
TGCGCCAGCAGCCGAACTAGCGGGAGTCGAAATGAGCAGTTCTTC
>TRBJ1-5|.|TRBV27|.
CASSLSSYRNQPQHF
TGTGCCAGCAGTTTATCCTCCTACCGTAATCAGCCCCAGCATTTT
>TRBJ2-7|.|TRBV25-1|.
CASSEASGRDNYEQYF
TGTGCCAGCAGTGAGGCCTCGGGACGAGACAACTACGAGCAGTACTTC
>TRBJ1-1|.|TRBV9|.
CASSSGGTEAFF
TGTGCCAGCAGCTCCGGGGGCACTGAAGCTTTCTTT
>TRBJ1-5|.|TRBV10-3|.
CAISPGGGNQPQHF
TGTGCCATCAGCCCGGGAGGAGGGAATCAGCCCCAGCATTTT
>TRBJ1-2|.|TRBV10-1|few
CASNPGPNYGYTF
TGCGCCAGCAATCCCGGACCGAACTATGGCTACACCTTC
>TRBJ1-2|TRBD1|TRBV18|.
CASSPGTAHGYTF
TGTGCCAGCTCCCCCGGGACAGCGCATGGCTACACCTTC
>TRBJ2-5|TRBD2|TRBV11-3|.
CASSFRAGLAGQETQYF
TGTGCCAGCAGCTTCCGAGCGGGACTAGCGGGGCAAGAGACCCAGTACTTC
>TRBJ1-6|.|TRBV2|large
CASSEGGWIDNSPLHF
TGTGCCAGCAGTGAGGGAGGGTGGATTGATAATTCACCCCTCCACTTT
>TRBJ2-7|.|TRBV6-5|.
CASSLLGVYEQYF
TGTGCCAGCAGTTTGTTGGGGGTCTACGAGCAGTACTTC
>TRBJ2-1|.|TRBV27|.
CASKLTGSSYNEQFF
TGTGCCAGCAAATTGACCGGGAGCTCCTACAATGAGCAGTTCTTC
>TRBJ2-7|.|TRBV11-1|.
CASSPDGLYEQYF
TGTGCCAGCAGCCCGGACGGACTATACGAGCAGTACTTC
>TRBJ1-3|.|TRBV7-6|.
CASSLRDSGNTIYF
TGTGCCAGCAGCCTCAGGGACTCTGGAAACACCATATATTTT
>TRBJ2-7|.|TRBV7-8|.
CASSLARPYEQYF
TGTGCCAGCAGCTTAGCGAGGCCCTACGAGCAGTACTTC
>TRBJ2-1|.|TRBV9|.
CASSVDAANYNEQFF
TGTGCCAGCAGCGTAGATGCTGCAAACTACAATGAGCAGTTCTTC
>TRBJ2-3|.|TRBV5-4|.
CASSLESGRTDTQYF
TGTGCCAGCAGCTTGGAAAGCGGGCGAACAGATACGCAGTATTTT
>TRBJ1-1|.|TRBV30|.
CAWSVFFLGTEAFF
TGTGCCTGGAGTGTTTTTTTTCTGGGCACTGAAGCTTTCTTT
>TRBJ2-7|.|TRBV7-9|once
CASSLIYYEQYF
TGTGCCAGCAGCTTAATCTACTACGAGCAGTACTTC
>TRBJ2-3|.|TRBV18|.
CASSPDTSTDTQYF
TGTGCCAGCTCACCGGATACCAGCACAGATACGCAGTATTTT
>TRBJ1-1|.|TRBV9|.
CASGEGGTEAFF
TGTGCCAGCGGGGAGGGGGGCACTGAAGCTTTCTTT
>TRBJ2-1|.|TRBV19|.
CASLRSGSDNEQFF
TGTGCCAGTCTCCGATCCGGGTCAGACAATGAGCAGTTCTTC
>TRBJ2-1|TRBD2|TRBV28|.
CATLAGGYNEQFF
TGTGCCACATTAGCGGGGGGCTACAATGAGCAGTTCTTC
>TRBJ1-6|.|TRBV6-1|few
CASSEGTERTSWAPLHF
TGTGCCAGCAGTGAAGGGACAGAAAGAACATCTTGGGCACCCCTCCACTTT
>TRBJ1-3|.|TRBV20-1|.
CSALGNTIYF
TGCAGTGCTTTAGGAAACACCATATATTTT
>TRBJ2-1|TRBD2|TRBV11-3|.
CASSLGLAGLGEQFF
TGTGCCAGCAGCTTAGGCCTAGCGGGGCTTGGTGAGCAGTTCTTC
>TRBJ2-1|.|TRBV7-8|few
CASSPQGKSSYNEQFF
TGTGCCAGCAGCCCACAGGGTAAAAGCTCCTACAATGAGCAGTTCTTC
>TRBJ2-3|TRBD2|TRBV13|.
CASSFPSGDYTQYF
TGTGCCAGCAGCTTCCCTAGCGGGGATTATACGCAGTATTTT
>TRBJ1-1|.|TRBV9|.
CASSAGGGQPEAFF
TGTGCCAGCAGCGCGGGGGGAGGACAGCCTGAAGCTTTCTTT
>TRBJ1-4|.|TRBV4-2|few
CASSQSYRSDEKLFF
TGTGCCAGCAGCCAATCCTACCGGAGCGATGAAAAACTGTTTTTT
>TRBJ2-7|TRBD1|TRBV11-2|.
CASSLGTGGNYEQYF
TGTGCCAGCAGCTTAGGGACAGGGGGGAACTACGAGCAGTACTTC
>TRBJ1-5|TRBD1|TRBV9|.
CASSLGQYGQPQHF
TGTGCCAGCAGCTTGGGACAGTATGGTCAGCCCCAGCATTTT
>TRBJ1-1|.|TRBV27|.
CASSFSGGSTEAFF
TGTGCCAGCAGTTTCTCTGGAGGTAGTACTGAAGCTTTCTTT